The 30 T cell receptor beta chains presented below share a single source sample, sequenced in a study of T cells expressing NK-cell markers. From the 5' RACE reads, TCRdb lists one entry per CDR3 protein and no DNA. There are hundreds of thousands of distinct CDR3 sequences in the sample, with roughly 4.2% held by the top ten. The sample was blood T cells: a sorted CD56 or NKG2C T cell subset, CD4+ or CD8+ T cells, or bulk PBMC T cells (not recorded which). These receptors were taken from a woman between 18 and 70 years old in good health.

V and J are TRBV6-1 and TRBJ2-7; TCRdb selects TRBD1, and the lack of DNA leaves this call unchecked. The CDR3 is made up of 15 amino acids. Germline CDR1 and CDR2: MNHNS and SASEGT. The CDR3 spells CASSFHRGRGYEQYF.

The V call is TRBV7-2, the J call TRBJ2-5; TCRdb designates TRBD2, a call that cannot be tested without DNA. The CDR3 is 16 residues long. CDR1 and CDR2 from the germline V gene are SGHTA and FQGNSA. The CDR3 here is CASSPAVASGQETQYF.

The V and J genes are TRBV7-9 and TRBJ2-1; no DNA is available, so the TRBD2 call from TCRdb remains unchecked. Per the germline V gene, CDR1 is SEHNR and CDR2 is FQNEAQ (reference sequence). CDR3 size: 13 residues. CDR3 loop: CASSLTRANEQFF.

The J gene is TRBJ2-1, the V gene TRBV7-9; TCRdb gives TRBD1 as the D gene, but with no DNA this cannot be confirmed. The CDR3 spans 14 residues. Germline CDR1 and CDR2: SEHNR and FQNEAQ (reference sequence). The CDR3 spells CACGTRKTYNEQFF. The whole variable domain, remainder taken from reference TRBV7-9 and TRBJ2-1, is DTGVSQNPRHKITKRGQNVTFRCDPISEHNRLYWYRQTLGQGPEFLTYFQNEAQLEKSRLLSDRFSAERPKGSFSTLEIQRTEQGDSAMYLCACGTRKTYNEQFFGPGTRLTVL.

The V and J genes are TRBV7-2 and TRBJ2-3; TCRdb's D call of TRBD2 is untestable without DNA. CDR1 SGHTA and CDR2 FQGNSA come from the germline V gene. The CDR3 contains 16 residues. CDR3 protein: CASSLGYGGRGDTQYF.

The CDR3 spells CSVERRLNTEAFF. The V call is TRBV29-1, the J call TRBJ1-1. Germline V gene lookup returns CDR1 SQVTM and CDR2 ANQGSEA. CDR3 length equals 13 residues.

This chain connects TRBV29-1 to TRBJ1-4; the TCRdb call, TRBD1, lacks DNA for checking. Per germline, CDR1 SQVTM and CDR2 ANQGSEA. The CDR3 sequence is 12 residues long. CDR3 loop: CSVCTGDEKLFF.

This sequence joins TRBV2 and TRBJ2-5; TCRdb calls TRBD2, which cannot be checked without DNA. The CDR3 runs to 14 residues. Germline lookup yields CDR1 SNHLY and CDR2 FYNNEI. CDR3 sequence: CATKTVGTEETQYF.

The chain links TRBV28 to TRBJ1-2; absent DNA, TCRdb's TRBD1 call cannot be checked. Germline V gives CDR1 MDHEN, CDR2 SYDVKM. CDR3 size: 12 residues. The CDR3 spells CASRISGYGYTF.

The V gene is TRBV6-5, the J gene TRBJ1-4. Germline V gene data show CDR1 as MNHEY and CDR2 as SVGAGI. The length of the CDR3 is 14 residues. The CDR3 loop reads CASSYREGSGKLFF.

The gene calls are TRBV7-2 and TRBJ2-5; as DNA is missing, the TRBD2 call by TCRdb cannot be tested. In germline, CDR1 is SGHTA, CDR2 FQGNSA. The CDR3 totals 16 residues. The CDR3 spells CASSRGLAGGSETQYF.

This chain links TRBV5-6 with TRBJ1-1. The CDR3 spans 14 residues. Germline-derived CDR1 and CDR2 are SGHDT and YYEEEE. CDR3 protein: CASSLYIRGAEAFF.

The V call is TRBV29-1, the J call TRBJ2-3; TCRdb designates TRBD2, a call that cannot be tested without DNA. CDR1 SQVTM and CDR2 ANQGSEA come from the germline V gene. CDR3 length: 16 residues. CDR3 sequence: CSVLGTSGGATDTQYF.

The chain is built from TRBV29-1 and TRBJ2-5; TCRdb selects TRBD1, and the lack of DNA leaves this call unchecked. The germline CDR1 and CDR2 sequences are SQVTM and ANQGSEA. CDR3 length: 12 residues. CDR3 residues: CSADRGIETQYF.

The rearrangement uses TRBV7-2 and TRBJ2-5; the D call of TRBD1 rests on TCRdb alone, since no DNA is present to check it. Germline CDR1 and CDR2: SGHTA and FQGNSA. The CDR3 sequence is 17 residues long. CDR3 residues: CASSRAFQGALQETQYF. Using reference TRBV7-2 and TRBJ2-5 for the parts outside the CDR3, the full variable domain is GAGVSQSPSNKVTEKGKDVELRCDPISGHTALYWYRQSLGQGLEFLIYFQGNSAPDKSGLPSDRFSAERTGGSVSTLTIQRTQQEDSAVYLCASSRAFQGALQETQYFGPGTRLLVL.

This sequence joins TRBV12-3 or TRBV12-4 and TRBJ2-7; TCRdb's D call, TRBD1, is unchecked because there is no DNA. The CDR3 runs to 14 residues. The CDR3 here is CASTLTTGSYEQYF.

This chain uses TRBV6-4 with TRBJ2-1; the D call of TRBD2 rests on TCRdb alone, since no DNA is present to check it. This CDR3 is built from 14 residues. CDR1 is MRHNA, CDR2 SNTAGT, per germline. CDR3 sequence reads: CASSDSGGSDEQFF.

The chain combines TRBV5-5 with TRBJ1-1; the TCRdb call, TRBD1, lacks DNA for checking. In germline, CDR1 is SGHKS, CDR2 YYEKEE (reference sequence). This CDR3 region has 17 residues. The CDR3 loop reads CASSRTPGQGSTTEAFF. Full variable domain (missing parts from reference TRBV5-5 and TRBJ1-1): DAGVTQSPTHLIKTRGQQVTLRCSPISGHKSVSWYQQVLGQGPQFIFQYYEKEERGRGNFPDRFSARQFPNYSSELNVNALLLGDSALYLCASSRTPGQGSTTEAFFGQGTRLTVV.

The CDR3 region is CAISESTSTDTQYF. V and J are TRBV10-3 and TRBJ2-3. The CDR3 has 14 amino acids. Per germline, CDR1 ENHRY and CDR2 SYGVKD.

This chain's CDR3 is CASRGRGISYEQYF. This chain links TRBV28 with TRBJ2-7; the TRBD1 assignment by TCRdb is unverifiable without DNA. Germline CDR1 reads MDHEN; CDR2 reads SYDVKM. The CDR3 spans 14 residues. The complete variable domain, with remaining parts taken from reference TRBV28 and TRBJ2-7, reads DVKVTQSSRYLVKRTGEKVFLECVQDMDHENMFWYRQDPGLGLRLIYFSYDVKMKEKGDIPEGYSVSREKKERFSLILESASTNQTSMYLCASRGRGISYEQYFGPGTRLTVT.

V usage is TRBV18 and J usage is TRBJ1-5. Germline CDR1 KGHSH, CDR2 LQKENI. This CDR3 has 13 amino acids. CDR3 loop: CASSPGRVQPQHF.

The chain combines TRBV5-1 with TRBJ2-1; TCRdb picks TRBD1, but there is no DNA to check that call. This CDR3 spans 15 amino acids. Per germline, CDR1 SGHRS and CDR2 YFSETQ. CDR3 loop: CASSLGDRGYNEQFF.

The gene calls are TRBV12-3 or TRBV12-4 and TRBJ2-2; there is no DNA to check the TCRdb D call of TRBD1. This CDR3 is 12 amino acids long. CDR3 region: CASRENAGELFF.

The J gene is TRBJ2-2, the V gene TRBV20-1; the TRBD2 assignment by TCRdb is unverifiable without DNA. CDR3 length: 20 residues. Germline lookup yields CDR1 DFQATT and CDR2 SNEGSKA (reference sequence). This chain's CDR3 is CSARPPPGLAGGTNTGELFF.

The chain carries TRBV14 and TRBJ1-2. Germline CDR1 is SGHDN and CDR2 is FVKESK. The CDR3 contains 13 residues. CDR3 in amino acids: CASSLDLYYGYTF.

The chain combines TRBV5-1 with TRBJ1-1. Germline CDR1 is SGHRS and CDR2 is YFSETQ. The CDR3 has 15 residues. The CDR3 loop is CASSLSVAMNTEAFF.

CDR3 residues: CAISELGGLGSPLHF. The chain is built from TRBV10-3 and TRBJ1-6; TCRdb designates TRBD1, a call that cannot be tested without DNA. CDR3 length: 15 residues. Germline values: CDR1 ENHRY, CDR2 SYGVKD.

This CDR3 reads CASSRQGGGYTF. This chain connects TRBV2 to TRBJ1-2; TCRdb reports TRBD1, a call that lacks DNA to check it against. This CDR3 comprises 12 residues. The germline V gene encodes CDR1 SNHLY and CDR2 FYNNEI.

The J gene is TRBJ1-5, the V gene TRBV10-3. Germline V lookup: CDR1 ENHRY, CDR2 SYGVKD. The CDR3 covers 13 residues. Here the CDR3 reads CAISVDGNQPQHF.

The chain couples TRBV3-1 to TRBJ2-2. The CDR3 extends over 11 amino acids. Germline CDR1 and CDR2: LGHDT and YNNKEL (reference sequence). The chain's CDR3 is CASSLDRELFF.